This T cell receptor (beta chain) was recovered during a study of PD-1 blockade in classical Hodgkin lymphoma. The assay was immunoSEQ multiplex PCR, and TCRdb's table has in-frame clones only and misses some. The sample shows tens of thousands of clones, 75% to 90% of them seen only once. Every one of the patients relapsed after autologous stem cell transplantation (brentuximab vedotin exposure was variable). V shed 4 bases and J 2 bases; nucleotides not matched to a gene: 11. This CDR3 is 16 amino acids long. The germline CDR1 and CDR2 sequences are SGHRS and YFSETQ. The chain employs TRBV5-1 and TRBJ1-1, with 7 bases identical to TRBD1. Sequences were derived from peripheral blood mononuclear cells (PBMCs), sampled at baseline. This sequence originates from a human donor with classical Hodgkin lymphoma. Here the CDR3 reads CASSRTGPTPNTEAFF. Written as DNA, the CDR3 is TGCGCCAGCAGCAGGACAGGACCCACGCCTAACACTGAAGCTTTCTTT.